The 24 T cell receptor beta chains reported below all come from one sample, sequenced in a study of blood T cell repertoires in COVID-19 (dated by TCRdb to 2018 to 2021). Library method: the immunoSEQ multiplex PCR assay. Imported from immuneACCESS, the table was reduced by TCRdb to in-frame sequences with V and J called. These copies leave out some clones; in studies compared against another copy, an unresolved V gene accounts for under half, and the cause of the remainder is not known. In all, the sample holds approximately 140,000 clones, and 80% of those were seen once. The ten top clones hold approximately 12% of the sample. Sequencing used peripheral blood. The receptors originated from a man in his sixties with active or convalescent COVID-19.

The V call is TRBV9, the J call TRBJ2-5; 10 bases map to TRBD1. CDR1 is SGDLS, CDR2 YYNGEE, per germline. After removal of 3 bases from V and 5 bases from J, the junction contained 10 bases not matched to a gene. The CDR3 contains 16 residues. DNA of the CDR3: TGTGCCAGCAGCGCCCTGACGGGACAGGGGTTGGAGACCCAGTACTTC. Protein: CASSALTGQGLETQYF.

The chain recombines TRBV7-9 with TRBJ2-1; 7 nucleotides align to TRBD2. With 4 bases clipped from V and 2 bases from J, the junction kept 14 bases outside the gene matches. Germline lookup yields CDR1 SEHNR and CDR2 FQNEAQ (reference sequence). The CDR3 has 18 residues. Here the CDR3 DNA reads TGTGCCAGCAGCTCGAGCATTCTAGCGGACCGGCCCTACAATGAGCAGTTCTTC. Encoded protein: CASSSSILADRPYNEQFF.

The chain has TRBV11-2 and TRBJ2-3; 9 nucleotides match TRBD1. The V gene's germline CDR1 is SGHAT and CDR2 FQNNGV. Unmatched junction bases numbered 7, after V lost 6 bases and J lost 6 bases. This CDR3 contains 14 residues. The CDR3 DNA follows: TGTGCCAGCAGTTTTACAGGGGGCAGGGATACGCAGTATTTT. It codes for CASSFTGGRDTQYF. The full variable domain, completed using reference TRBV11-2 and TRBJ2-3, is EAGVAQSPRYKIIEKRQSVAFWCNPISGHATLYWYQQILGQGPKLLIQFQNNGVVDDSQLPKDRFSAERLKGVDSTLKIQPAKLEDSAVYLCASSFTGGRDTQYFGPGTRLTVL.

The chain links TRBV5-1 to TRBJ1-3; D is possibly TRBD1 (6 bases). Deletions cut 1 base from V and 2 bases from J, with 10 bases between. The CDR3 has 15 amino acids. Per germline, CDR1 SGHRS and CDR2 YFSETQ. CDR3 sequence (DNA): TGCGCCAGCAGCTTGACCGGGACAACTGGAAACACCATATATTTT. Translating it yields CASSLTGTTGNTIYF.

This sequence joins TRBV15 and TRBJ2-1, with 7 bases lining up with TRBD2. Germline V gene lookup returns CDR1 LNHNV and CDR2 YYDKDF (reference sequence). The CDR3 length is 15 residues. With V trimmed by 1 base and J by 9 bases, 9 bases remained unmatched. CDR3 DNA: TGTGCCACCAGCAGAGGGCGGACTAGTTCAAGTGAGCAGTTCTTC. This encodes CATSRGRTSSSEQFF.

This clone came up a few times. The rearrangement joins TRBV11-2 to TRBJ2-7; D possibly corresponds to TRBD1 (6 bases). Per the germline V gene, CDR1 is SGHAT and CDR2 is FQNNGV. V was pared by 7 bases and J by 6 bases, with 13 bases between. The CDR3 loop spans 12 amino acids. The CDR3 DNA follows: TGTGCCAGCAAGGGACACGCTCCCGAGCAGTACTTC. Encoded protein: CASKGHAPEQYF.

This chain joins TRBV5-1 and TRBJ1-5; 11 nucleotides agree with TRBD1. Germline V CDR1 and CDR2: SGHRS, YFSETQ. This CDR3 comprises 14 residues. V trimming: 4 bases; J trimming: 5 bases; junction bases outside the gene matches: 2. CDR3 nucleotides: TGCGCCAGCAGCCAGGGACAGGGGGATCAGCCCCAGCATTTT. As protein: CASSQGQGDQPQHF.

The chain uses TRBV27 and TRBJ2-2; 7 nucleotides align to TRBD1. J lost 2 bases, V lost 6 bases, and 9 bases had no gene match. CDR1 is MNHEY and CDR2 is SMNVEV in the germline V gene (reference sequence). CDR3 length: 16 amino acids. CDR3 coding DNA: TGTGCCAGCAGCCGCTCGGGGACAGCTAACACCGGGGAGCTGTTTTTT. This sequence encodes CASSRSGTANTGELFF.

This sequence joins TRBV5-1 and TRBJ1-1; 9 nucleotides align to TRBD1. Germline CDR1 and CDR2: SGHRS and YFSETQ. After removal of 4 bases from V and 6 bases from J, the junction contained 1 base not matched to a gene. There are 12 residues in the CDR3. The CDR3: CASSRQGAEAFF. The CDR3 nucleotides read TGCGCCAGCAGCCGACAGGGGGCTGAAGCTTTCTTT.

The chain links TRBV19 to TRBJ2-3; 12 bases map to TRBD2. V lost 4 bases and J lost 3; bases outside the gene matches: 5. The CDR3 is 16 residues long. Germline CDR1 reads LNHDA; CDR2 reads SQIVND (reference sequence). Written as DNA, the CDR3 is TGTGCCAGTAGTACAGGACTAGCGGGAACAACAGATACGCAGTATTTT. Protein: CASSTGLAGTTDTQYF.

The rearrangement uses TRBV10-3 and TRBJ2-7; TRBD2 matches at 7 bases. CDR1 is ENHRY and CDR2 is SYGVKD in the germline V gene. After removal of 6 bases from V and 1 base from J, the junction contained 6 bases not matched to a gene. The CDR3 has 14 amino acids. DNA for the CDR3: TGTGCCATCAGGGGAGGACTAGTTTCCTACGAGCAGTACTTC. It encodes CAIRGGLVSYEQYF.

The rearrangement links TRBV7-2 to TRBJ2-7; 9 bases agree with TRBD2. The germline V gene has CDR1 SGHTA and CDR2 FQGNSA. The CDR3 spans 17 residues. With 6 bases clipped from V and 5 bases from J, the junction kept 17 bases outside the gene matches. CDR3 in amino acids: CASSPPPGGLAGDEQYF. CDR3 nucleotides: TGTGCCAGCAGTCCACCACCGGGGGGACTAGCAGGCGACGAGCAGTACTTC.

The CDR3 nucleotides read TGCGCCAGCAACTCCGGACATTCAACTAATGAAAAACTGTTTTTT. Its protein product is CASNSGHSTNEKLFF. J is TRBJ1-4 and V is TRBV5-1; D is possibly TRBD1 (5 bases). The V and J ends lost 6 bases and 0 bases respectively, with 12 bases between them. The CDR3 runs to 15 residues. CDR1 is SGHRS, CDR2 YFSETQ, per germline.

The V gene is TRBV29-1, the J gene TRBJ2-5; 10 bases agree with TRBD1. This CDR3 spans 13 amino acids. Germline V gene sequence: CDR1 SQVTM, CDR2 ANQGSEA. V trimming: 4 bases; J trimming: 5 bases; junction bases outside the gene matches: 4. CDR3 bases: TGCAGCGTTGGGGGACAGGGGATTGAGACCCAGTACTTC. Its translation is CSVGGQGIETQYF.

The V and J genes are TRBV24-1 and TRBJ1-1, with D maybe TRBD1 (6 bases). The CDR3 length is 15 residues. Trimming stripped 3 bases from V and 2 bases from J, with 12 bases between. The V gene's germline CDR1 is KGHDR and CDR2 SFDVKD. CDR3: CATSDASTGNTEAFF. CDR3 sequence (DNA): TGTGCCACCAGTGATGCGTCGACAGGAAACACTGAAGCTTTCTTT.

The chain employs TRBV10-3 and TRBJ2-7; 8 bases line up with TRBD1. Trimming removed 8 bases from V and 0 bases from J; junction bases left unmatched: 6. The CDR3 loop spans 14 amino acids. Germline V gene lookup returns CDR1 ENHRY and CDR2 SYGVKD. The CDR3 nucleotides are TGTGCCATCGGACCGGGACAGGCCTCCTACGAGCAGTACTTC. Its protein product is CAIGPGQASYEQYF.

This clone has a handful of counts. For the CDR3, the DNA is TGCACCAGCAGCCAACCGGGACTCGATAGCACAGATACGCAGTATTTT. Its translation: CTSSQPGLDSTDTQYF. V is TRBV1 and J is TRBJ2-3; TRBD2 is the table's D call, not checked against the DNA. TRBV1 is a pseudogene. The CDR3 runs 16 residues.

The J gene is TRBJ1-2, the V gene TRBV5-6; D remains ambiguous. CDR3 length: 14 amino acids. The germline V gene encodes CDR1 SGHDT and CDR2 YYEEEE. Trimming shortened V by 6 bases and J by 5 bases, and 17 bases separated the two germline ends. CDR3 nucleotides: TGTGCCAGCATTATATCAGGAGGGCTATATGGCTACACCTTC. As protein: CASIISGGLYGYTF. Complete variable domain (other parts from reference TRBV5-6 and TRBJ1-2): DAGVTQSPTHLIKTRGQQVTLRCSPKSGHDTVSWYQQALGQGPQFIFQYYEEEERQRGNFPDRFSGHQFPNYSSELNVNALLLGDSALYLCASIISGGLYGYTFGSGTRLTVV.

This chain connects TRBV7-6 to TRBJ2-7; TRBD2 matches at 9 bases. Per germline, CDR1 SGHVS and CDR2 FNYEAQ. The CDR3 covers 16 residues. The J segment lost 5 bases and the V segment lost 5 bases, leaving 13 bases of the junction unmatched. CDR3 sequence (DNA): TGTGCCAGCAGCGACCTTCCGGGGCGGGAGGGTGACGAGCAGTACTTC. As protein: CASSDLPGREGDEQYF.

The V and J genes are TRBV28 and TRBJ1-6; 9 nucleotides agree with TRBD1. The CDR3 sequence is 16 residues long. Germline V gene lookup returns CDR1 MDHEN and CDR2 SYDVKM. The V gene end was trimmed by 6 bases and the J gene end by 9 bases; junction bases not matched to a gene: 12. This CDR3 is CASSLIFGTGLSPLHF. In DNA form, the CDR3 reads TGTGCCAGCAGCCTGATCTTCGGGACAGGGCTTTCACCCCTCCACTTT.

The rearrangement links TRBV27 to TRBJ2-1; 10 bases map to TRBD2. The germline gives CDR1 MNHEY, CDR2 SMNVEV (reference sequence). The V gene end was trimmed by 3 bases and the J gene end by 4 bases; junction bases not matched to a gene: 18. This CDR3 comprises 20 residues. CDR3 bases: TGTGCCAGCAGTTTGGTATGGCTAGCGGGAGCAATGGGGTTTTACAATGAGCAGTTCTTC. Translation: CASSLVWLAGAMGFYNEQFF.

V is TRBV28 and J is TRBJ1-2; a weak D match, TRBD1 (6 bases). V was shortened by 5 bases and J by 2 bases, with 12 bases between the two germline ends. Germline V gene lookup returns CDR1 MDHEN and CDR2 SYDVKM. This CDR3 contains 14 residues. CDR3 nucleotides: TGTGCCAGCAGTGGGGGACAATTGAACTATGGCTACACCTTC. It encodes CASSGGQLNYGYTF.

V and J are TRBV3-1 (or the pseudogene TRBV3-2) and TRBJ1-2, with D possibly being TRBD1 (6 bases). The CDR3 extends over 12 amino acids. Trimming stripped 6 bases from V and 4 bases from J, with 9 bases between. Germline CDR1 is LGHDT and CDR2 is YNNKEL (reference sequence). CDR3 sequence (DNA): TGTGCCAGCAGGACAGGCCTCTATGGCTACACCTTC. It codes for CASRTGLYGYTF.

V is TRBV10-3 and J is TRBJ2-3; 9 bases are shared with TRBD2. This CDR3 region has 13 residues. Germline loops: CDR1 ENHRY, CDR2 SYGVKD. V shed 11 bases and J 4 bases; nucleotides not matched to a gene: 7. The CDR3 reads CAVLAGEADTQYF. The CDR3 DNA reads TGTGCCGTCTTAGCGGGAGAGGCAGATACGCAGTATTTT.